This T cell receptor (beta chain) was identified in a study of T cell responses to AZD1222 COVID-19 vaccine. A note on this clone: What it binds is not known.

Study results and caveats: Clonal diversity was possibly underestimated; the donors were predominantly white British and more often female.

In germline, CDR1 is MNHEY, CDR2 SVGAGI. V shed 6 bases, J shed 6 bases, and the junction held 9 bases outside the gene matches. This CDR3 is built from 15 residues. Sequencing used immunoSEQ multiplex PCR; TCRdb keeps in-frame clones, though not all of them. The sample lists approximately 180,000 clones, around 90% occurring once. This material consisted of peripheral blood, taken on day 0 of AZD1222 vaccination. The origin of this receptor is an adult in good health. The chain employs TRBV6-5 and TRBJ2-4, with TRBD1 matching over 9 bases. In nucleotides, the CDR3 is TGTGCCAGCAGGCACGCGGGACAGGGCGGAAACATTCAGTACTTC. Translating gives CASRHAGQGGNIQYF.